This T cell receptor (beta chain) derives from a study of response to subunit inactivated influenza vaccine. Germline V gives CDR1 SNHLY, CDR2 FYNNEI. V dropped 6 bases and J dropped 0 bases, with 15 bases sitting between them. This CDR3 spans 16 amino acids. TCRdb reanalysed the RT-PCR reads using MiXCR and keeps one entry per CDR3 protein. The data contain 300,000 to 350,000 distinct CDR3 sequences, 21% of them seen just once; the ten biggest clones take up approximately 10%. Study findings and constraints: Researchers suggested that each seasonal influenza vaccination recruits few new T cells.

This clonotype was found a few times. Antigen: not known. Sequencing was performed on PBMCs from blood, taken less than 22 months after vaccination. This rearrangement joins TRBV2 to TRBJ2-4; D unclear. The TCR originated in a man between 50 and 75 years old who received an inactivated influenza vaccine. The CDR3 reads CASRPDFGIAKNIQYF. For the CDR3, the DNA is TGTGCCAGCAGGCCAGACTTTGGCATAGCCAAAAACATTCAGTACTTC.